The 4 T cell receptor beta chains given below trace back to one sample, sequenced in a study of Graves' ophthalmopathy and Graves' hyperthyroidism. From RNA, the CDR3 regions of TCR beta chains were amplified and sequenced. The workflow started with a first-round RT-PCR run with HTBI primers and then moved on to a second-round multiplex PCR. TCRdb reprocessed the multiplex PCR reads with MiXCR, giving one entry per CDR3 protein. The table includes around 340,000 distinct CDR3 sequences, 15% to 20% detected once. Sequences were obtained from peripheral blood. The receptors come from an adult man with Graves' ophthalmopathy.

This clonotype was detected many times. This chain joins TRBV28 and TRBJ1-3, with D unresolved. Germline V gene lookup returns CDR1 MDHEN and CDR2 SYDVKM. V shed 5 bases and J shed 1 base, with 12 bases lying between them. The CDR3 is 15 amino acids. CDR3 amino acids: CASSPPWGSGNTIYF. For the CDR3, the DNA is TGTGCCAGCAGTCCTCCCTGGGGATCTGGAAACACCATATATTTT.

This CDR3 is CSVQGETQYF. The DNA of the CDR3 is TGCAGCGTTCAGGGAGAGACCCAGTACTTC. V and J are TRBV29-1 and TRBJ2-5, with D tentatively TRBD1 (5 bases). The CDR3 totals 10 residues. Germline loops: CDR1 SQVTM, CDR2 ANQGSEA. Trimming pared 5 bases from V and 4 bases from J, leaving 5 bases between.

This clonotype was observed a handful of times. The chain recombines TRBV6-2 or TRBV6-3 with TRBJ2-7, with TRBD1 as a possible D gene (6 bases). This CDR3 is 17 amino acids long. Germline V gene data show CDR1 as MNHEY and CDR2 as SVGEGT. The V gene lost 7 bases and the J gene lost 6 bases, with 28 bases spanning the gap. This CDR3 is CASTQGRWTQVPREQYF. The CDR3 nucleotides are TGTGCCAGCACCCAGGGGCGGTGGACCCAGGTCCCTCGCGAGCAGTACTTC.

This clonotype was recorded many times. The CDR3 region has the DNA TGTGCCAGCTCATCATCGGGACAGGGGGATTCACCCCTCCACTTT. Translated: CASSSSGQGDSPLHF. V gene TRBV18 combines with J gene TRBJ1-6; 11 nucleotides match TRBD1. V was clipped by 5 bases and J by 8 bases; unmatched bases: 5. The germline V gene encodes CDR1 KGHSH and CDR2 LQKENI. This CDR3 has 15 amino acids.